Detailed here is one TCR beta chain. This record belongs to a study of T-cell reconstitution after alpha-beta-depleted transplantation in children. Germline loops: CDR1 SEHNR, CDR2 FQNEAQ (reference sequence). V dropped 5 bases and J dropped 3; count of bases not matched to a gene: 9. This CDR3 is 18 amino acids long. TCRbeta library preparation incorporated unique molecular identifiers. MiXCR was run by TCRdb on the PCR reads, yielding one entry per CDR3 protein. The sample lists 350,000 to 500,000 distinct CDR3 sequences, 43% occurring once. The input for sequencing was PBMCs, taken before TCRalphabeta/CD19-depleted stem cell transplant. The sequence came from a girl under 10 years old with aplastic anemia, due to receive a stem cell transplant. The chain joins TRBV7-9 to TRBJ2-2, with TRBD2 matching 13 bases. As DNA, the CDR3 is TGTGCCAGCAGCGAGGGACTAGCGGGGCCGCTGGACACCGGGGAGCTGTTTTTT. It specifies CASSEGLAGPLDTGELFF.